These T cell receptor beta chains were read from a single sample in a study of OX40 agonist ivuxolimab in advanced cancers. Repertoires were generated with immunoSEQ multiplex PCR, while TCRdb's copy carries only in-frame clones and drops some. The sample carries about 10,000 clones, 60% to 85% recorded once. Material: CD4+ or CD8+ T cells sorted from blood, obtained in a trial of the OX40 agonist ivuxolimab. Receptor source: an adult with an advanced solid tumor such as melanoma, head and neck, liver or kidney cancer. Each CDR3 is given with its conserved first and last residue. Fields, in order: CDR3 DNA, CDR3 protein, D gene, clone size, V gene, J gene. D genes are given only for firm matches. Where a row states a size, it is once, few, many or the class of an expanded clone; other rows omit it.

CDR3nt: TGTGCCAGCAGCCTCACTAGCTCCAATGAGCAGTTCTTC
CDR3aa: CASSLTSSNEQFF
d_gene: -
abundance: -
v_gene: TRBV7-3
j_gene: TRBJ2-1

CDR3nt: TGTGCCAGCAGCCGGGACATTGATCAGCCCCAGCATTTT
CDR3aa: CASSRDIDQPQHF
d_gene: -
abundance: few
v_gene: TRBV5-5
j_gene: TRBJ1-5

CDR3nt: TGTGCCAGCAGTTTTGAGGGGGCCAACACTGAAGCTTTCTTT
CDR3aa: CASSFEGANTEAFF
d_gene: TRBD1
abundance: -
v_gene: TRBV28
j_gene: TRBJ1-1

CDR3nt: TGTGCCAGCAGTTACACCGGGGGCCGAACCGGGGAGCTGTTTTTT
CDR3aa: CASSYTGGRTGELFF
d_gene: -
abundance: -
v_gene: TRBV6-5
j_gene: TRBJ2-2

CDR3nt: TGTGCCAGTAGTACCCGGACAGGGGGCACAGATACGCAGTATTTT
CDR3aa: CASSTRTGGTDTQYF
d_gene: TRBD1
abundance: -
v_gene: TRBV19
j_gene: TRBJ2-3

CDR3nt: TGTGCCAGCAGTTTAAGTACGGGTAGTCATAGCAATCAGCCCCAGCATTTT
CDR3aa: CASSLSTGSHSNQPQHF
d_gene: -
abundance: once
v_gene: TRBV27
j_gene: TRBJ1-5

CDR3nt: TGTGCCAGTAGTATTTATCCTGCGGCGGTTTATTTCGACTATGGCTACACCTTC
CDR3aa: CASSIYPAAVYFDYGYTF
d_gene: -
abundance: -
v_gene: TRBV19
j_gene: TRBJ1-2

CDR3nt: TGTGCCAGCAGAGAGAGGGTAACCCTCCACTTT
CDR3aa: CASRERVTLHF
d_gene: -
abundance: few
v_gene: TRBV28
j_gene: TRBJ1-6

CDR3nt: TGTGCCAGCAGTGACGTGGGAGCGGGGGAAGGGCGCGAGCAGTACTTC
CDR3aa: CASSDVGAGEGREQYF
d_gene: TRBD2
abundance: -
v_gene: TRBV6-4
j_gene: TRBJ2-7

CDR3nt: TGTGCCAGCAGCCACGTGGGGGCTGAAGCTTTCTTT
CDR3aa: CASSHVGAEAFF
d_gene: -
abundance: -
v_gene: TRBV5-4
j_gene: TRBJ1-1

CDR3nt: TGTGCCAGCTCACCACCAAGCAGTTCTTACACAGATACGCAGTATTTT
CDR3aa: CASSPPSSSYTDTQYF
d_gene: -
abundance: once
v_gene: TRBV18
j_gene: TRBJ2-3

CDR3nt: TGTGCCAGCAGCTTAGCGTTATTACGCGAGCAGTACTTC
CDR3aa: CASSLALLREQYF
d_gene: -
abundance: -
v_gene: TRBV7-8
j_gene: TRBJ2-7

CDR3nt: TGTGCCAGCAGTTACGAGAGAGACCTGAGAGGCTACACCTTC
CDR3aa: CASSYERDLRGYTF
d_gene: -
abundance: -
v_gene: TRBV6-7
j_gene: TRBJ1-2

CDR3nt: TGTGCCAGCAGCGTAGAGCTGAACACTGAAGCTTTCTTT
CDR3aa: CASSVELNTEAFF
d_gene: -
abundance: medium-sized
v_gene: TRBV9
j_gene: TRBJ1-1

CDR3nt: TGTGCCAGCAGCTTAGGGACAGGGGACGAGCAGTACTTC
CDR3aa: CASSLGTGDEQYF
d_gene: TRBD1
abundance: -
v_gene: TRBV5-6
j_gene: TRBJ2-7

CDR3nt: TGTGCCAGCAGCTTCCCGGGCGAGCAGTACTTC
CDR3aa: CASSFPGEQYF
d_gene: -
abundance: -
v_gene: TRBV5-8
j_gene: TRBJ2-7

CDR3nt: TGTGCCAGCAGTCTACAGGGAACGAACACCGGGGAGCTGTTTTTT
CDR3aa: CASSLQGTNTGELFF
d_gene: -
abundance: -
v_gene: TRBV7-1
j_gene: TRBJ2-2

CDR3nt: TGTGCCATCCTCGGTCGGGGGGCCGGTGAGCAGTTCTTC
CDR3aa: CAILGRGAGEQFF
d_gene: -
abundance: -
v_gene: TRBV7-9
j_gene: TRBJ2-1

CDR3nt: TGTGCCAGCAGCTTACGGACTAGCGGGGCCTACGAGCAGTACTTC
CDR3aa: CASSLRTSGAYEQYF
d_gene: TRBD2
abundance: -
v_gene: TRBV7-9
j_gene: TRBJ2-7

CDR3nt: TGTGCCAGCAGTGACATCGACGGACTAGCGACCAATGAGCAGTTCTTC
CDR3aa: CASSDIDGLATNEQFF
d_gene: TRBD2
abundance: once
v_gene: TRBV2
j_gene: TRBJ2-1

CDR3nt: TGCGCCAGCAGCTTGGCCGAGTCTTCGCGCGAGCAGTACTTC
CDR3aa: CASSLAESSREQYF
d_gene: -
abundance: -
v_gene: TRBV5-1
j_gene: TRBJ2-7

CDR3nt: TGTGCCAGCAGCTCCGGGACAGGGGTCTACAATGAGCAGTTCTTC
CDR3aa: CASSSGTGVYNEQFF
d_gene: TRBD1
abundance: few
v_gene: TRBV5-6
j_gene: TRBJ2-1

CDR3nt: TGTGCCAGCGGGACGGGACAGGGGTTTAACACCGGGGAGCTGTTTTTT
CDR3aa: CASGTGQGFNTGELFF
d_gene: TRBD1
abundance: once
v_gene: TRBV28
j_gene: TRBJ2-2

CDR3nt: TGTGCCAGCAGCTTGAGGGGTGCCACAGATACGCAGTATTTT
CDR3aa: CASSLRGATDTQYF
d_gene: -
abundance: -
v_gene: TRBV5-4
j_gene: TRBJ2-3

CDR3nt: TGTGCCAGCAGCCCAGCTAGTGCCGGGGAGCTGTTTTTT
CDR3aa: CASSPASAGELFF
d_gene: -
abundance: -
v_gene: TRBV11-1
j_gene: TRBJ2-2

CDR3nt: TGTGCCAGCAGCTTGGGAGGCGGGGGGGCCATGGGCACAGATACGCAGTATTTT
CDR3aa: CASSLGGGGAMGTDTQYF
d_gene: TRBD2
abundance: few
v_gene: TRBV5-6
j_gene: TRBJ2-3

CDR3nt: TGTGCCAGCAGCTGGGACAGGGTCGGCTCACCCCTCCACTTT
CDR3aa: CASSWDRVGSPLHF
d_gene: TRBD1
abundance: -
v_gene: TRBV5-6
j_gene: TRBJ1-6

CDR3nt: TGTGCCAGCAGCTCCGGACTAGCGGGGGACACAGATACGCAGTATTTT
CDR3aa: CASSSGLAGDTDTQYF
d_gene: TRBD2
abundance: few
v_gene: TRBV11-3
j_gene: TRBJ2-3

CDR3nt: TGTGCCAGCCCCCTGATGGGGCAGGGGGCGGAAGCGAACTATGGCTACACCTTC
CDR3aa: CASPLMGQGAEANYGYTF
d_gene: TRBD1
abundance: -
v_gene: TRBV5-4
j_gene: TRBJ1-2

CDR3nt: TGTGCCAGCAGTTTACTAGGGACAGCTAATTCAAACTATGGCTACACCTTC
CDR3aa: CASSLLGTANSNYGYTF
d_gene: TRBD1
abundance: -
v_gene: TRBV27
j_gene: TRBJ1-2

CDR3nt: TGTGCCAGCAGCTTACTCGAAGGCCCAGGGGCGGAGCAGTACTTC
CDR3aa: CASSLLEGPGAEQYF
d_gene: -
abundance: -
v_gene: TRBV7-9
j_gene: TRBJ2-7

CDR3nt: TGTGCCAGCACCAGGGGCCCTTATACCGGGGAGCTGTTTTTT
CDR3aa: CASTRGPYTGELFF
d_gene: -
abundance: -
v_gene: TRBV6-5
j_gene: TRBJ2-2

CDR3nt: TGTGCCAGTAGTGCAGACCGGGACAGGGTCTCCTACGAGCAGTACTTC
CDR3aa: CASSADRDRVSYEQYF
d_gene: TRBD1
abundance: -
v_gene: TRBV19
j_gene: TRBJ2-7

CDR3nt: TGTGCCAGCAGCGTAGGGTTTAGGGACAGGGGACCTTTTCAGACAGATACGCAGTATTTT
CDR3aa: CASSVGFRDRGPFQTDTQYF
d_gene: TRBD1
abundance: -
v_gene: TRBV9
j_gene: TRBJ2-3

CDR3nt: TGCGCCAGCAGCCAGGGACTAGCGGGGTGGGAGACCCAGTACTTC
CDR3aa: CASSQGLAGWETQYF
d_gene: TRBD2
abundance: -
v_gene: TRBV4-3
j_gene: TRBJ2-5

CDR3nt: TGTGCCAGCAGCTTGCGATCCGGGACTAGCGGGGGGGGAGAGACCCAGTACTTC
CDR3aa: CASSLRSGTSGGGETQYF
d_gene: TRBD2
abundance: few
v_gene: TRBV11-2
j_gene: TRBJ2-5

CDR3nt: TGTGCCAGCAGCAGCTTCAGGGGCTACGAGCAGTACTTC
CDR3aa: CASSSFRGYEQYF
d_gene: -
abundance: once
v_gene: TRBV7-2
j_gene: TRBJ2-7

CDR3nt: TGTGCCAGCAGCCCCGGTGGGGGGGGGACCTACGAGCAGTACTTC
CDR3aa: CASSPGGGGTYEQYF
d_gene: TRBD2
abundance: -
v_gene: TRBV6-5
j_gene: TRBJ2-7

CDR3nt: TGTGCCAGCAGTCCCACTTGGGGGGCGGGGGCCACAGATACGCAGTATTTT
CDR3aa: CASSPTWGAGATDTQYF
d_gene: -
abundance: -
v_gene: TRBV28
j_gene: TRBJ2-3

CDR3nt: TGCAGCGTTGACGGTGGGGGCGGGGCAGGAGGTTCCTACAATGAGCAGTTCTTC
CDR3aa: CSVDGGGGAGGSYNEQFF
d_gene: -
abundance: -
v_gene: TRBV29-1
j_gene: TRBJ2-1

CDR3nt: TGTGCCAGCAGTTACTCGTACGGATCAGCGGACGAGCAGTACTTC
CDR3aa: CASSYSYGSADEQYF
d_gene: -
abundance: -
v_gene: TRBV6-9
j_gene: TRBJ2-7

CDR3nt: TGTGCCAGCAGTTTGGGAGCGGGGGTGCTCACGGATACGCAGTATTTT
CDR3aa: CASSLGAGVLTDTQYF
d_gene: TRBD2
abundance: -
v_gene: TRBV28
j_gene: TRBJ2-3

CDR3nt: TGTGCCAGCAGTTACAGGCCGTTAAGGGCCAACGTCCTGACTTTC
CDR3aa: CASSYRPLRANVLTF
d_gene: -
abundance: -
v_gene: TRBV6-6
j_gene: TRBJ2-6

CDR3nt: TGCGCCAGCAGCGCACCCGAATTAGGCGAGCAGTACTTC
CDR3aa: CASSAPELGEQYF
d_gene: -
abundance: -
v_gene: TRBV5-1
j_gene: TRBJ2-7

CDR3nt: TGTGCCAGCAGTTACGGACAGCACTATGGCTACACCTTC
CDR3aa: CASSYGQHYGYTF
d_gene: -
abundance: few
v_gene: TRBV6-5
j_gene: TRBJ1-2

CDR3nt: TGTGCCAGCACCCAATGGGCAGGAGACTACGAGCAGTACTTC
CDR3aa: CASTQWAGDYEQYF
d_gene: -
abundance: -
v_gene: TRBV7-6
j_gene: TRBJ2-7

CDR3nt: TGTGCCAGCAGCTCTGGAGGTCAGAACAATCAGCCCCAGCATTTT
CDR3aa: CASSSGGQNNQPQHF
d_gene: -
abundance: -
v_gene: TRBV5-4
j_gene: TRBJ1-5

CDR3nt: TGTGCCAGCAGTTCGGGACTAGCGGCCTACAATGAGCAGTTCTTC
CDR3aa: CASSSGLAAYNEQFF
d_gene: TRBD2
abundance: few
v_gene: TRBV6-5
j_gene: TRBJ2-1

CDR3nt: TGTGCCAGTAGGAAAGCGGGGGTTTCCTACGAGCAGTACTTC
CDR3aa: CASRKAGVSYEQYF
d_gene: TRBD2
abundance: -
v_gene: TRBV19
j_gene: TRBJ2-7

CDR3nt: TGTGCCAGCAGTTATGGGACAGGAGAAAACAATGAGCAGTTCTTC
CDR3aa: CASSYGTGENNEQFF
d_gene: TRBD1
abundance: few
v_gene: TRBV6-5
j_gene: TRBJ2-1

CDR3nt: TGTGCCAGCAGTTTATATTGGGACAGGGGCGCCGATCAGCCCCAGCATTTT
CDR3aa: CASSLYWDRGADQPQHF
d_gene: TRBD1
abundance: -
v_gene: TRBV28
j_gene: TRBJ1-5

CDR3nt: TGTGCCAGCAGTTCAGGATATAATTCACCCCTCCACTTT
CDR3aa: CASSSGYNSPLHF
d_gene: -
abundance: -
v_gene: TRBV27
j_gene: TRBJ1-6